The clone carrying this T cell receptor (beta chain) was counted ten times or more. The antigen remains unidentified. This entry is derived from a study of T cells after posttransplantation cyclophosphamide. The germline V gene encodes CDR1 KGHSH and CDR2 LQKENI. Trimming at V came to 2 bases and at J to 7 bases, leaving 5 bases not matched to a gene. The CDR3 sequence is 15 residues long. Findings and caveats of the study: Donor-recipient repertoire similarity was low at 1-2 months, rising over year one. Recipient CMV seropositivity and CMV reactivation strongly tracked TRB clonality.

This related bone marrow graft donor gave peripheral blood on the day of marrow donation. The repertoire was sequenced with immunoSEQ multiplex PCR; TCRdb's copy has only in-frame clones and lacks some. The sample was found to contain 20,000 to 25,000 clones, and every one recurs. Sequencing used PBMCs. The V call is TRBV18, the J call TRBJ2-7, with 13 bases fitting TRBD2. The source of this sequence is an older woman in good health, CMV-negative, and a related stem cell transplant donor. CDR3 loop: CASSPGLAGVQEQYF. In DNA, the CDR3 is TGTGCCAGCTCACCAGGACTAGCGGGAGTTCAGGAGCAGTACTTC.